This T cell receptor (beta chain) was identified in a study of yellow fever vaccine responses in identical twins. MiXCR was run by TCRdb on the RT-PCR reads, yielding one entry per CDR3 protein. The table lists 15,000 to 20,000 distinct CDR3 sequences, about 65% of them singletons. This clonotype was obtained from a woman younger than 35 who received the yellow fever vaccine. The sequencing here drew on T cells from blood (PBMCs), unsorted or a sorted subset (not recorded which), taken before or after yellow fever vaccination (not recorded which).

The CDR3 region is CAIKGESNQPQHF. For the CDR3, the DNA is TGTGCCATCAAAGGAGAGAGCAATCAGCCCCAGCATTTT. The J gene is TRBJ1-5, the V gene TRBV10-3; D uncertain. This CDR3 has 13 residues. The germline V gene has CDR1 ENHRY and CDR2 SYGVKD. The V end was cut by 7 bases, the J end by 1 base, with 8 bases between.